The following is a T cell receptor beta chain sequence with its context. The antigen is undetermined. V lost 2 bases and J lost 5; bases outside the gene matches: 7. CDR3 length: 14 residues. Germline CDR1 is SQVTM and CDR2 is ANQGSEA. This table comes from immunoSEQ multiplex PCR, and its TCRdb copy is limited to in-frame clones, with some not included. The data contain some 95,000 clones, 91% of them singletons. The data derive from a study of graft-versus-host responses after intestinal transplantation. General observations from the study: Allografts carried high graft-versus-host to host-versus-graft clonal ratios in patients having graft-donor T cell macrochimerism.

The sequencing here drew on unstimulated CD8+ T cells sorted from spleen or lymph node cells, taken before intestinal transplant. The chain uses TRBV29-1 and TRBJ2-5; 8 nucleotides agree with TRBD2. The origin of this receptor is a human donor who received an intestinal transplant. The CDR3 loop is CSVERAGGDETQYF. CDR3 DNA sequence: TGCAGCGTTGAACGGGCGGGGGGAGATGAGACCCAGTACTTC.